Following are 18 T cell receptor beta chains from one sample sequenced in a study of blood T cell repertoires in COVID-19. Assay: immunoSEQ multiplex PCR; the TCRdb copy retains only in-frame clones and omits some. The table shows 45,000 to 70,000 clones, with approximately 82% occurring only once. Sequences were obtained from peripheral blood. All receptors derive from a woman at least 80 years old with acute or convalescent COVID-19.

CDR3 loop: CASSWGQTNTGELFF. The CDR3 DNA sequence: TGTGCCAGCAGCTGGGGACAGACGAACACCGGGGAGCTGTTTTTT. This rearrangement joins TRBV5-5 to TRBJ2-2, with 7 bases identical to TRBD1. The CDR3 loop spans 15 amino acids. CDR1 and CDR2 (germline): SGHKS, YYEKEE (reference sequence). The ends lost 3 bases at V and 0 bases at J; junction bases unmatched: 2.

This chain's CDR3 is CASSYRGKGLAGLAYNEQFF. For the CDR3, the DNA is TGTGCCAGCAGTTACAGAGGGAAGGGACTAGCGGGGCTAGCGTACAATGAGCAGTTCTTC. The chain has TRBV6-2 or TRBV6-3 and TRBJ2-1, with 13 nucleotides matching TRBD2. Looked up from germline, CDR1 is MNHEY and CDR2 is SVGEGT. The CDR3 extends over 20 amino acids. The junction had 14 bases not matched to a gene; V was cut back by 2 bases and J by 4 bases.

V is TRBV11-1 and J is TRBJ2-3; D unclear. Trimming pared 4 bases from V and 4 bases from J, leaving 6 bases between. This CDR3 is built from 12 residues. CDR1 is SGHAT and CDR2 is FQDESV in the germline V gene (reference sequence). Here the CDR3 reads CASSSQSDTQYF. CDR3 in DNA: TGTGCCAGCAGCTCCCAGTCAGATACGCAGTATTTT.

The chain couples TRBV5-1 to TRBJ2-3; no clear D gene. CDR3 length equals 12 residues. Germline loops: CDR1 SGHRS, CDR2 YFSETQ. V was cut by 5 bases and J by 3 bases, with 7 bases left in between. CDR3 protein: CASRELTDTQYF. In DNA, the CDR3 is TGCGCCAGCAGGGAGTTGACAGATACGCAGTATTTT.

CDR3 amino acids: CASSKSQVDSYEQYF. The CDR3 DNA reads as TGTGCCAGCAGCAAATCTCAGGTTGACTCCTACGAGCAGTACTTC. This chain uses TRBV9 with TRBJ2-7; D remains unclear. This CDR3 has 15 residues. Trimming stripped 4 bases from V and 0 bases from J, with 14 bases between. Germline assignment: CDR1 SGDLS and CDR2 YYNGEE.

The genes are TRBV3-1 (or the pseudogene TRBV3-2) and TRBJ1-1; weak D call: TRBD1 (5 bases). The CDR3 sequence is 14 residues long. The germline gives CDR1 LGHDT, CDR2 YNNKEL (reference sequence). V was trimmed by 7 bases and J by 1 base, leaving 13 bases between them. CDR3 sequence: CASKTGRGNTEAFF. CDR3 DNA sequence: TGTGCCAGCAAGACCGGGAGGGGGAACACTGAAGCTTTCTTT.

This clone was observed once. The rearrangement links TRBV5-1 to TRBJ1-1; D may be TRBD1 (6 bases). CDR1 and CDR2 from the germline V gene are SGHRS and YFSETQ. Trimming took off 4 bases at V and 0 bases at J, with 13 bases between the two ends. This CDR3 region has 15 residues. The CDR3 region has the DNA TGCGCCAGCAGCCCGGGACATGGGATGAACACTGAAGCTTTCTTT. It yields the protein CASSPGHGMNTEAFF.

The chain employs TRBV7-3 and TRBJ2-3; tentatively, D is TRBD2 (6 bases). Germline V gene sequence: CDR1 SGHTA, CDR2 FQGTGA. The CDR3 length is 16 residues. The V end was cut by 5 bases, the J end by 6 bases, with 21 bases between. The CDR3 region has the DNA TGTGCCAGCAGCCCGGGGGACTTTCTTGTAGGGGATACGCAGTATTTT. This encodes CASSPGDFLVGDTQYF.

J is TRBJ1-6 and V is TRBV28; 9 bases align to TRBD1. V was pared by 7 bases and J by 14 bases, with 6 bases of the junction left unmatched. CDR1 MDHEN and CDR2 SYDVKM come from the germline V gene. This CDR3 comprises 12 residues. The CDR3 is CASNTGGRSLHF. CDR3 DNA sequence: TGTGCCAGCAATACAGGGGGCAGATCCCTCCACTTT.

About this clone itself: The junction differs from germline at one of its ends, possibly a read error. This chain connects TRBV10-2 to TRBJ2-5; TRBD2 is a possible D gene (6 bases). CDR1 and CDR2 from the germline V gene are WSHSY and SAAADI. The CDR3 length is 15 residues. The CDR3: CASSQSGSQKETQYF. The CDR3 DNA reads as TGCGCCAGCAGTCAGTCCGGGAGCCAAAAAGAGACCCAGTACTTC.

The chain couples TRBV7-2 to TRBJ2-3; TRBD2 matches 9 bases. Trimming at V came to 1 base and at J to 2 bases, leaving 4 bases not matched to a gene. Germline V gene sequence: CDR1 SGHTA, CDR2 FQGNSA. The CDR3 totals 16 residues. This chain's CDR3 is CASSLVGGGATDTQYF. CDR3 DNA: TGTGCCAGCAGCTTAGTAGGCGGGGGGGCCACAGATACGCAGTATTTT.

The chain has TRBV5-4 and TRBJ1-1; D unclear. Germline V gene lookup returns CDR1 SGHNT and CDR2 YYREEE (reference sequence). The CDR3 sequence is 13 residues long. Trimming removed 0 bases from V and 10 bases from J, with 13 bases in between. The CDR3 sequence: CASSLAMKSGAFF. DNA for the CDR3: TGTGCCAGCAGCTTGGCCATGAAAAGCGGAGCTTTCTTT.

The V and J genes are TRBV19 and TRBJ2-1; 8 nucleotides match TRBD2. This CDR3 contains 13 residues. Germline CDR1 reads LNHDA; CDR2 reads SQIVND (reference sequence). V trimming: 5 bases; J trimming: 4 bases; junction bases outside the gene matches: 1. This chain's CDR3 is CASSLAGYNEQFF. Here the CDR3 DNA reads TGTGCCAGTAGTTTAGCGGGGTACAATGAGCAGTTCTTC.

DNA for the CDR3: TGCGCCAGCAGTGCAGACAGCTCTGGGGCCAACGTCCTGACTTTC. Protein: CASSADSSGANVLTF. V is TRBV5-1 and J is TRBJ2-6; TRBD1 might be the D (5 bases). This CDR3 comprises 15 residues. The V end was cut by 5 bases, the J end by 0 bases, with 9 bases between. The germline V gene encodes CDR1 SGHRS and CDR2 YFSETQ.

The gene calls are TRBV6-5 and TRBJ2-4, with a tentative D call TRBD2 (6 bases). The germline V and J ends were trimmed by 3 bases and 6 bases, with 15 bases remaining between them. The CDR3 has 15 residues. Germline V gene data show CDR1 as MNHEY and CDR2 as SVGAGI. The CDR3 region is CASSYDRAGGNIQYF. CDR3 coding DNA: TGTGCCAGCAGTTATGATAGGGCCGGGGGAAACATTCAGTACTTC.

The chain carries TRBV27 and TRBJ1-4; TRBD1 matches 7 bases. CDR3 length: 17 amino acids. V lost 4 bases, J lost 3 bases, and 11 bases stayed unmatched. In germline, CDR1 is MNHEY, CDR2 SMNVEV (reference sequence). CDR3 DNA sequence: TGTGCCAGCAGTTCCAGGGAGAGGGGGCAGGCTAATGAAAAACTGTTTTTT. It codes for CASSSRERGQANEKLFF.

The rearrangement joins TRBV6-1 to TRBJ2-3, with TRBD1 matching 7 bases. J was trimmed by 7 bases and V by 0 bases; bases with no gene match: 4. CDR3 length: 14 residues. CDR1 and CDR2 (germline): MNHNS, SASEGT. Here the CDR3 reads CASSEAGDSHTQYF. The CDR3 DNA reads TGTGCCAGCAGTGAAGCGGGGGACAGTCATACGCAGTATTTT.

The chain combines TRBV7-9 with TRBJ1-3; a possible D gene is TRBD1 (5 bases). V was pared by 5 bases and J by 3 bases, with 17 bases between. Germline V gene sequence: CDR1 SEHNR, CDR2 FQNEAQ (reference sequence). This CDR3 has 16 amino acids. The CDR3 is CASSHSSGYGGNTIYF. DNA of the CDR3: TGTGCCAGCAGCCACAGCTCAGGGTATGGTGGAAACACCATATATTTT.